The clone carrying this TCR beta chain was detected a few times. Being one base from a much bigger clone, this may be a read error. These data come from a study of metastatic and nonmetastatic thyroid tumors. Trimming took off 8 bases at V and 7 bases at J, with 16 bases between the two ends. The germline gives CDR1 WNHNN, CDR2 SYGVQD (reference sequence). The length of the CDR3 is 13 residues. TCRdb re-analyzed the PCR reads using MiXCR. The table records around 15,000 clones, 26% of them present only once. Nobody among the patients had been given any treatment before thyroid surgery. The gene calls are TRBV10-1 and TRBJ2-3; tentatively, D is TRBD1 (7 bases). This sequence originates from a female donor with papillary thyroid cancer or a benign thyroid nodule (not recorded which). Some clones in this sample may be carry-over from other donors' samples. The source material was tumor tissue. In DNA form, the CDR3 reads TGCGCCAGCGGGACTCCAGGGGGAAATACGCAGTATTTT. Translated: CASGTPGGNTQYF.